This T cell receptor (beta chain) was obtained from a study of technical replicates of blood from a handful of donors. The table came from immunoSEQ multiplex PCR; TCRdb's copy has only in-frame clones and leaves some out. The data hold 60,000 to 80,000 clones, with about 89% observed a single time. This receptor was taken from a human donor in good health. Some clones in this sample may be carry-over from other donors' samples. Sequenced input: PBMCs.

CDR3 DNA: TGTGCCAGCAGCCCTCGGGGGAGGGGCACTGAAGCTTTCTTT. Protein product: CASSPRGRGTEAFF. The J gene is TRBJ1-1, the V gene TRBV7-2; a possible D gene is TRBD1 (5 bases). The CDR3 contains 14 residues. CDR1 is SGHTA and CDR2 is FQGNSA in the germline V gene. Trimming left V 5 bases short and J 4 bases short, with 14 bases between.